This record covers a single T cell receptor (beta chain). Its antigen is not identified. MiXCR was run by TCRdb on the 5' RACE reads, yielding one entry per CDR3 protein. The sample has 500,000 to 650,000 distinct CDR3 sequences, roughly a sixth seen once; the top ten hold roughly 17%. This specimen belongs to a study of T cells after yellow fever vaccination. The wider study: Some fractions had low cell numbers, and these were prepared with SMART-Seq v4 Ultra Low Input.

Points from the study as a whole: Faster peaking, at day 5 versus 15, marked a secondary response that was weaker. The CD4 compartment and the CD8 compartment contained a small share of clonotypes in common. Reappearance after the booster was seen for most primary-vaccination clones, at 95% to 97% CD4 and 88% CD8.

The V gene lost 5 bases and the J gene lost 13 bases, with 12 bases spanning the gap. The germline gives CDR1 MNHNS, CDR2 SASEGT. This CDR3 comprises 12 residues. The genes are TRBV6-1 and TRBJ1-6, with no clear D. The sequence derives from a man between 18 and 29 years old who received the YFV17D yellow fever vaccine. The sample consisted of PBMCs, taken 5 to 6 days after the first yellow fever vaccination. The CDR3 DNA sequence: TGTGCCAGCAGTCACCCCCGCGGCCCCCTCCACTTT. Translating it yields CASSHPRGPLHF.